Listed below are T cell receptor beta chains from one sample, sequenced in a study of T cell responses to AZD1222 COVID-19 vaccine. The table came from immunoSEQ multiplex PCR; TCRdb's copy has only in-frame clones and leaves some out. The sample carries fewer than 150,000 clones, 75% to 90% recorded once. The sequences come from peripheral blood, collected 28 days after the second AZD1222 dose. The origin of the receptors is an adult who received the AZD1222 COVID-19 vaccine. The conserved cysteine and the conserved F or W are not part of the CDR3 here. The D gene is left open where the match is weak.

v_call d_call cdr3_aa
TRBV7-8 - ASSLGQIPIYTEAF
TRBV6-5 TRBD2 ASSYTSGSFGEQF
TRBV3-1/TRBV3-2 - ASSQDGGHNYGYT
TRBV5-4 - ASSLGPARGSGNTIY
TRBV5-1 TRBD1 ASSLETGASPLH
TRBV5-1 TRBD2 ASSLAVWREGHEQY
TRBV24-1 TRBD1 ATSEAGQGVSGANVLT
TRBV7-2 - ASSLLVSLNTEAF
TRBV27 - ASSRSGVGELF
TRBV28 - ASSTSTGGIQPQH
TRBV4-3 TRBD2 ASSQGRLAGSYNEQF
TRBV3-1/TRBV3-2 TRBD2 ASSPPPRASGGAVTQY
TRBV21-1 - ASKPPIQGSGRYT